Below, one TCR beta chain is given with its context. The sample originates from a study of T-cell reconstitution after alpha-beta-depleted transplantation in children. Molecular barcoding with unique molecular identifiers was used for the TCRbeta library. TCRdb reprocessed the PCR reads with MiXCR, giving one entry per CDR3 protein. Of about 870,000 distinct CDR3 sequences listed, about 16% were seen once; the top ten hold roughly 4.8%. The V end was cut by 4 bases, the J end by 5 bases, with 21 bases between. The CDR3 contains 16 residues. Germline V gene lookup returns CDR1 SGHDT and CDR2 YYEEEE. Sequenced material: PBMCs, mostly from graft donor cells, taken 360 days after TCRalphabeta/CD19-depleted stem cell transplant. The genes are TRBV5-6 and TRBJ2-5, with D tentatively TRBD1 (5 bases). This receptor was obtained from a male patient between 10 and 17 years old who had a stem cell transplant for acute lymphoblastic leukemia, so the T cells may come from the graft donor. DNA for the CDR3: TGTGCCAGCAGCCGAGTAGGGGATGGGCCCTGGGAGACCCAGTACTTC. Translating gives CASSRVGDGPWETQYF.